The 21 T cell receptor beta chains below were found in one sample sequenced in a study of T-cell memory formation after mild COVID-19. TCRdb re-called the 5' RACE reads through MiXCR, storing one row per CDR3 protein. The table has 200,000 to 250,000 distinct CDR3 sequences, roughly 15% seen once. The sequenced material came from PBMCs or a T cell subset sorted from them (not recorded which). These receptor sequences come from an adult woman who had mild COVID-19 (a few samples of this study predate the infection). Cell type and time point are not known.

V is TRBV11-1 and J is TRBJ2-7, with TRBD2 identical over 10 bases. Germline CDR1 and CDR2: SGHAT and FQDESV (reference sequence). V gave up 3 bases and J gave up 2 bases; unmatched junction bases: 10. This CDR3 contains 17 residues. The CDR3 nucleotides are TGTGCCAGCAGCTTCTACCGTGCTAGCGGGAGCACCTACGAGCAGTACTTC. Translating gives CASSFYRASGSTYEQYF.

The chain recombines TRBV11-2 with TRBJ2-3, with TRBD2 as a possible D gene (6 bases). Germline values: CDR1 SGHAT, CDR2 FQNNGV. The V gene lost 2 bases and the J gene lost 3 bases, with 18 bases spanning the gap. CDR3 size: 17 residues. The CDR3 coding sequence is TGTGCCAGCAGCTTAAAGCTCCTCTCTAGCGTTACAGATACGCAGTATTTT. Translated, it gives CASSLKLLSSVTDTQYF.

This clonotype turned up a few times. The CDR3, as DNA: TGTGCCAGCAGCGTAAATCCGGGACAGGGTGGAACAGATACGCAGTATTTT. Translating it yields CASSVNPGQGGTDTQYF. The V call is TRBV7-8, the J call TRBJ2-3; 9 nucleotides align to TRBD1. Germline-derived CDR1 and CDR2 are SGHVS and FQNEAQ. The ends lost 5 bases at V and 3 bases at J; junction bases unmatched: 12. This CDR3 region has 17 residues.

There are many counts of this clonotype. The chain has TRBV7-2 and TRBJ1-5; maybe TRBD1 (6 bases). Trimming shortened V by 6 bases and J by 4 bases, and 16 bases separated the two germline ends. The CDR3 consists of 15 residues. From germline, CDR1 is SGHTA and CDR2 FQGNSA. The CDR3 spells CASSPGGLKNQPQHF. As DNA, the CDR3 is TGTGCCAGCAGTCCGGGGGGGCTGAAGAATCAGCCCCAGCATTTT.

The rearrangement links TRBV18 to TRBJ1-5; D not resolved. The CDR3 spans 13 residues. Per germline, CDR1 KGHSH and CDR2 LQKENI. V lost 2 bases and J 7 bases, leaving 9 bases between the germline ends. CDR3 residues: CASSPGDGQPQHF. DNA for the CDR3: TGTGCCAGCTCACCAGGTGACGGGCAGCCCCAGCATTTT.

The table lists this clonotype with a few counts. The V call is TRBV20-1, the J call TRBJ2-1; TRBD1 matches 7 bases. Unmatched junction bases numbered 10, after V lost 4 bases and J lost 16 bases. The CDR3 covers 11 residues. CDR1 and CDR2 (germline): DFQATT, SNEGSKA (reference sequence). Here the CDR3 reads CSAKMDRTSFF. The CDR3 bases are TGCAGTGCTAAGATGGACAGGACGAGCTTCTTC.

The chain joins TRBV20-1 to TRBJ2-2; 8 bases line up with TRBD2. This CDR3 region has 15 residues. Germline values: CDR1 DFQATT, CDR2 SNEGSKA (reference sequence). Trimming took 1 base from V and 2 from J; bases not matched to a gene: 3. The CDR3 DNA reads as TGCAGTGCTAGAGTCGGGGGGGTAAACACCGGGGAGCTGTTTTTT. Its protein product is CSARVGGVNTGELFF.

Only a few counts were recorded for this clonotype. The chain joins TRBV20-1 to TRBJ2-7, with D perhaps TRBD1 (5 bases). The germline gives CDR1 DFQATT, CDR2 SNEGSKA (reference sequence). V was clipped by 5 bases and J by 3 bases, with 14 bases between them. The CDR3 consists of 13 residues. The CDR3 spells CSAPEGAGYEQYF. CDR3 bases: TGCAGTGCTCCCGAAGGGGCCGGCTACGAGCAGTACTTC.

This clonotype occurred a few times. The V and J genes are TRBV5-4 and TRBJ2-2; 8 positions agree with TRBD1. The CDR3 totals 17 residues. J gave up 0 bases and V 0 bases, and 4 bases lay outside the gene matches. Germline CDR1 and CDR2: SGHNT and YYREEE (reference sequence). CDR3 nucleotide sequence: TGTGCCAGCAGCTTGGCAGGGGGCCTCGCGAACACCGGGGAGCTGTTTTTT. Residues: CASSLAGGLANTGELFF.

V is TRBV12-3 or TRBV12-4 and J is TRBJ2-1; 14 bases are shared with TRBD2. The CDR3 spans 15 residues. V was pared by 7 bases and J by 9 bases, with 8 bases of the junction left unmatched. The CDR3, as DNA: TGTGCCAGCACCCGACTAGCGGGAGGGCCTCGTGAGCAGTTCTTC. Translated: CASTRLAGGPREQFF.

The gene calls are TRBV30 and TRBJ2-7; D remains unclear. Germline assignment: CDR1 GTSNPN and CDR2 SVGIG (reference sequence). The CDR3 sequence is 12 residues long. The V and J ends lost 4 bases and 3 bases respectively, with 10 bases between them. CDR3 amino acids: CAWMTRNYEQYF. The DNA of the CDR3 is TGTGCCTGGATGACGAGAAACTACGAGCAGTACTTC.

The chain recombines TRBV7-6 with TRBJ2-7, with 9 bases lining up with TRBD2. The CDR3 runs to 15 residues. V gave up 1 base and J gave up 6 bases; unmatched junction bases: 7. CDR1 and CDR2 (germline): SGHVS, FNYEAQ. The CDR3 spells CASSLDGLARGEQYF. The CDR3 nucleotides read TGTGCCAGCAGCTTAGACGGACTAGCGAGAGGCGAGCAGTACTTC.

This clonotype was seen just once. The chain carries TRBV5-1 and TRBJ1-6; D is unresolved. From germline, CDR1 is SGHRS and CDR2 YFSETQ. The CDR3 runs to 14 residues. The V gene lost 3 bases and the J gene lost 7 bases, with 11 bases spanning the gap. CDR3 nucleotides: TGCGCCAGCAGCTATTCCACCGTCAATTCACCCCTCCACTTT. Protein product: CASSYSTVNSPLHF.

The chain employs TRBV29-1 and TRBJ1-1; 7 bases are shared with TRBD1. J was trimmed by 1 base and V by 5 bases; bases with no gene match: 1. Germline CDR1 SQVTM, CDR2 ANQGSEA. CDR3 length: 12 residues. CDR3 bases: TGCAGCGTTTGGACAGGGAACACTGAAGCTTTCTTT. It is translated as CSVWTGNTEAFF.

In its sample, this clonotype was seen a few times. This chain joins TRBV10-3 and TRBJ2-1; no definite D call. CDR3 length equals 12 residues. Per germline, CDR1 ENHRY and CDR2 SYGVKD. V lost 2 bases and J 9 bases, leaving 8 bases between the germline ends. The CDR3 reads CAISEESTEQFF. CDR3 in DNA: TGTGCCATCAGTGAGGAATCAACTGAGCAGTTCTTC.

V is TRBV7-9 and J is TRBJ1-4; TRBD1 agrees at 7 bases. Germline V CDR1 and CDR2: SEHNR, FQNEAQ (reference sequence). The J segment lost 4 bases and the V segment lost 3 bases, leaving 2 bases of the junction unmatched. This CDR3 comprises 14 residues. CDR3 region: CASSFGTDNEKLFF. The CDR3 DNA sequence: TGTGCCAGCAGCTTCGGGACAGATAATGAAAAACTGTTTTTT.

This clonotype was picked up a small number of times. The chain has TRBV6-2 or TRBV6-3 and TRBJ2-7, with D possibly being TRBD2 (6 bases). Germline assignment: CDR1 MNHEY and CDR2 SVGEGT. Trimming pared 4 bases from V and 2 bases from J, leaving 9 bases between. The CDR3 has 13 amino acids. The chain's CDR3 is CASSSSDAYEQYF. The CDR3 DNA is TGTGCCAGCAGTTCTAGCGATGCCTACGAGCAGTACTTC.

The chain links TRBV12-3 or TRBV12-4 to TRBJ1-5, with D hard to call. V lost 6 bases and J 5 bases, leaving 11 bases between the germline ends. The CDR3 contains 13 residues. CDR3: CASSPGRYQPQHF. Written as DNA, the CDR3 is TGTGCCAGCAGCCCCGGGAGGTATCAGCCCCAGCATTTT.

This rearrangement joins TRBV20-1 to TRBJ1-4; no clear D gene. The CDR3 consists of 12 residues. Germline assignment: CDR1 DFQATT and CDR2 SNEGSKA (reference sequence). V dropped 6 bases and J dropped 7 bases, with 12 bases sitting between them. CDR3 region: CSAVGSGEKLFF. The CDR3 nucleotides are TGCAGTGCAGTAGGGTCGGGTGAAAAACTGTTTTTT.

The sample holds a few counts of this clonotype. The J gene is TRBJ1-1, the V gene TRBV5-1, with 7 bases identical to TRBD1. From germline, CDR1 is SGHRS and CDR2 YFSETQ. Trimming removed 0 bases from V and 6 bases from J; junction bases left unmatched: 11. This CDR3 contains 16 residues. In nucleotides, the CDR3 is TGCGCCAGCAGCTTGGAATACAGGGGTGGTTTGTCTGAAGCTTTCTTT. Residues: CASSLEYRGGLSEAFF.

V usage is TRBV5-1 and J usage is TRBJ2-7; unclear D gene. The V end lost 2 bases, the J end lost 4 bases, and 13 bases lay between the germline ends. The germline gives CDR1 SGHRS, CDR2 YFSETQ. CDR3 length: 14 amino acids. CDR3 in amino acids: CASSFQGEEYEQYF. The CDR3 DNA reads as TGCGCCAGCAGCTTTCAAGGAGAAGAATACGAGCAGTACTTC.